A selection of T cell receptor beta chains follows, all from one sample in a study of long-term antiretroviral therapy in people with HIV. Clones were read by immunoSEQ multiplex PCR, and TCRdb kept only the in-frame ones, dropping some. The sample holds some 28,000 clones; about 95% are singletons and the top ten take less than 9.5%. Sequenced here: unsorted PBMCs, sampled roughly 6.2 years after starting antiretroviral therapy. The receptors derive from a man aged 30 to 45 with HIV. CDR3s include the opening cysteine and the closing phenylalanine or tryptophan. The D gene is left open where the match is weak. Only part of the rows carry a size: once, few, many, or a class if the clone is expanded.

J gene: TRBJ2-3
D gene: NA
clone size: once
V gene: TRBV4-1
CDR3 DNA: TGCGCCAGCAGCCAAGTTCCCACCCCAGATACGCAGTATTTT
CDR3 protein: CASSQVPTPDTQYF

J gene: TRBJ1-1
D gene: NA
clone size: NA
V gene: TRBV6-6
CDR3 DNA: TGTGCCAGCAGTCACCCCTTAATAGGCATCAACACTGAAGCTTTCTTT
CDR3 protein: CASSHPLIGINTEAFF

J gene: TRBJ2-5
D gene: TRBD1
clone size: NA
V gene: TRBV5-4
CDR3 DNA: TGTGCCAGCAGCTTGGATCCATTCCGGACAGGGGAGGGAGAGACCCAGTACTTC
CDR3 protein: CASSLDPFRTGEGETQYF

J gene: TRBJ1-5
D gene: TRBD1
clone size: once
V gene: TRBV9
CDR3 DNA: TGTGCCAGCTCCCCGGGACAGGGAGGAAGGCAGCCCCAGCATTTT
CDR3 protein: CASSPGQGGRQPQHF

J gene: TRBJ1-1
D gene: TRBD1
clone size: NA
V gene: TRBV30
CDR3 DNA: TGTGCCTGGAGTGCCAATACAGGGGGAGAAGCTTTCTTT
CDR3 protein: CAWSANTGGEAFF

J gene: TRBJ2-3
D gene: TRBD2
clone size: NA
V gene: TRBV6-4
CDR3 DNA: TGTGCCAGCAGTGAAGGTGGCGGGGGGGCCACAGATACGCAGTATTTT
CDR3 protein: CASSEGGGGATDTQYF

J gene: TRBJ2-2
D gene: NA
clone size: NA
V gene: TRBV15
CDR3 DNA: TGTGCCACCAATCCCGAGGGGGTTGGCACCGGGGAGCTGTTTTTT
CDR3 protein: CATNPEGVGTGELFF

J gene: TRBJ1-1
D gene: NA
clone size: NA
V gene: TRBV5-1
CDR3 DNA: TGCGCCAGCAGAGTCCAGGGAACCTCCGAAGCTTTCTTT
CDR3 protein: CASRVQGTSEAFF

J gene: TRBJ1-2
D gene: NA
clone size: NA
V gene: TRBV30
CDR3 DNA: TGTGCCTGGACCGGGACGGCCACTAACTATGGCTACACCTTC
CDR3 protein: CAWTGTATNYGYTF

J gene: TRBJ1-5
D gene: NA
clone size: NA
V gene: TRBV7-8
CDR3 DNA: TGTGCCAGCAGCTTAGCGAAGAGTCAGCCCCAGCATTTT
CDR3 protein: CASSLAKSQPQHF

J gene: TRBJ2-5
D gene: TRBD2
clone size: NA
V gene: TRBV5-4
CDR3 DNA: TGTGCCAGCTTCCCTAGCGGGGGGGCCGGGGAGACCCAGTACTTC
CDR3 protein: CASFPSGGAGETQYF

J gene: TRBJ1-5
D gene: NA
clone size: NA
V gene: TRBV2
CDR3 DNA: TGTGCCAGCAGTGAAGGGGGAGGCGGCAATCAGCCCCAGCATTTT
CDR3 protein: CASSEGGGGNQPQHF

J gene: TRBJ2-3
D gene: TRBD2
clone size: NA
V gene: TRBV9
CDR3 DNA: TGTGCCAGCAGCGTAGTAGGTGGGGGAGGGACAGATACGCAGTATTTT
CDR3 protein: CASSVVGGGGTDTQYF